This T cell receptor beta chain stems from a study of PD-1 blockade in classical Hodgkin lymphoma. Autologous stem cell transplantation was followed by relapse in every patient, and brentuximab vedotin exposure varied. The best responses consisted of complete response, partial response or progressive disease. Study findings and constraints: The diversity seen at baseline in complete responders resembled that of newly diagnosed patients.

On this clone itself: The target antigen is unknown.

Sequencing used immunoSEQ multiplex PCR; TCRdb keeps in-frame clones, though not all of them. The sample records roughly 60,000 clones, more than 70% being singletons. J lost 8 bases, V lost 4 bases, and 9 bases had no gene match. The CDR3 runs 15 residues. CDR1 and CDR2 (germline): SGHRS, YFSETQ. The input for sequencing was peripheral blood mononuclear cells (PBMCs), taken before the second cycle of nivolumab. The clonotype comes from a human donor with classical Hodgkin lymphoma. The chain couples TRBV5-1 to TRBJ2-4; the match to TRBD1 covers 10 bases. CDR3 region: CASSTGQGGLDIQYF. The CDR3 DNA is TGCGCCAGCAGCACCGGACAGGGGGGTCTGGACATTCAGTACTTC.